This T cell receptor (gamma chain) was captured in a study of gamma-delta chains in newborns, infants, children. Study as a whole: Polyclonal expansion of innate γδ T cells after birth follows microbial exposure.

This clone was found a few times. The TCRdb protein, from a much larger clone, departs from this DNA's translation at residue 14, likely by read error; the protein shown derives from the DNA. TCRdb re-called clones from the reads using CATT. The sample contains over 150 gamma-chain clones, approximately 4% of which appear only once. The source material was blood. This clonotype was obtained from a child who was a newborn, infant or young child, either healthy, febrile or measles-vaccinated (not recorded which).

The CDR3 is CALWEVLGLGKKIRVF. CDR3 nucleotide sequence: TGTGCCTTGTGGGAGGTGCTCGGGTTGGGCAAAAAAATCAGGGTATTT. No J gene was called, and the V gene is TRGV9. Germline V gene data show CDR1 as GITISATS and CDR2 as ISYDGTV (reference sequence). This CDR3 is built from 16 residues.